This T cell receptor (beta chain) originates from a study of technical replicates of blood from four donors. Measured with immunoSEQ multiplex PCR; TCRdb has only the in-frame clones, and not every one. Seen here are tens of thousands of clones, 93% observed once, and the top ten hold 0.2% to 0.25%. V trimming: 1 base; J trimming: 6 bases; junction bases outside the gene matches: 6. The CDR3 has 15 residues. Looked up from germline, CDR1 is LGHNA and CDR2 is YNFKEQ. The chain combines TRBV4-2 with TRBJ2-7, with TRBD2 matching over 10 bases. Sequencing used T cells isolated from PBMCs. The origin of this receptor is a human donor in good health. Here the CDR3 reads CASSQAAGGRAEQYF. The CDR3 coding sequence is TGTGCCAGCAGCCAAGCAGCGGGAGGGAGGGCCGAGCAGTACTTC.